This T cell receptor beta chain was sequenced in a study of glioma-infiltrating T cells. Study results and limitations: Very few CDR3 sequences were shared between tissue and blood.

To note about this clonotype: What it binds is not known.

Amplification of TCR alpha and beta CDR3 regions from RNA used iRepertoire nested multiplex PCR. Via MiXCR, TCRdb re-called the multiplex PCR reads, giving one row per CDR3 protein. The table includes 150,000 to 200,000 distinct CDR3 sequences, more than 35% detected once. Trimming took 5 bases from V and 3 from J, leaving 16 bases between them. There are 15 residues in the CDR3. Germline lookup yields CDR1 SEHNR and CDR2 FQNEAQ (reference sequence). The sample was glioma tissue, nonneoplastic brain tissue, or PBMCs (not recorded which). The chain joins TRBV7-9 to TRBJ2-5, with D unresolved. The clonotype was recovered from a human donor with low-grade glioma or glioblastoma, undergoing nonglioma brain surgery, or in good health (not recorded which). The CDR3 bases are TGTGCCAGCAGCCCCCCCTCAGGCATTAAAGAGACCCAGTACTTC. Translated, it gives CASSPPSGIKETQYF.